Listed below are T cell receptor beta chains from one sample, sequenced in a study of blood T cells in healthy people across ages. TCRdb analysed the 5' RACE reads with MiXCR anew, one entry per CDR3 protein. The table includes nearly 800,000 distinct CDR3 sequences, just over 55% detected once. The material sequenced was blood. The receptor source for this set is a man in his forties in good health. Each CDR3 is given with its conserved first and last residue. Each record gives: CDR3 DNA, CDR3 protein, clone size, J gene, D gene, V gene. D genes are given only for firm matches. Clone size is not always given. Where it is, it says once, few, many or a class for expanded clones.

CDR3 DNA: TGTGCCAGCATTTGGCGGGAGCTAGGGACAGATACGCAGTATTTT
CDR3 protein: CASIWRELGTDTQYF
clone size: .
J gene: TRBJ2-3
D gene: TRBD2
V gene: TRBV27

CDR3 DNA: TGTGCCAGCAGCCAGTTCCAGGCAAGATCGGACTATGGCTACACCTTC
CDR3 protein: CASSQFQARSDYGYTF
clone size: .
J gene: TRBJ1-2
D gene: .
V gene: TRBV3-1

CDR3 DNA: TGTGCCAGCAGCCCCAACCTAAACGAATGGGGGAAGGCAAGGTCGGGCTACACCTTC
CDR3 protein: CASSPNLNEWGKARSGYTF
clone size: .
J gene: TRBJ1-2
D gene: .
V gene: TRBV9

CDR3 DNA: TGCAGTGCTTTGGCAGGGGGCGACGAGCAGTACTTC
CDR3 protein: CSALAGGDEQYF
clone size: .
J gene: TRBJ2-7
D gene: TRBD1
V gene: TRBV20-1

CDR3 DNA: TGTGCCAGCAGCGGTGGACCAGGGGACACGCAGTATTTT
CDR3 protein: CASSGGPGDTQYF
clone size: .
J gene: TRBJ2-3
D gene: .
V gene: TRBV5-5

CDR3 DNA: TGCGCCAGCCTCGGAGGGAACACTGAAGCTTTCTTT
CDR3 protein: CASLGGNTEAFF
clone size: .
J gene: TRBJ1-1
D gene: .
V gene: TRBV5-1

CDR3 DNA: TGCGCCAGCAGCCTCCGCGGACAGGGAGGCGGCTACACCTTC
CDR3 protein: CASSLRGQGGGYTF
clone size: .
J gene: TRBJ1-2
D gene: TRBD1
V gene: TRBV5-1

CDR3 DNA: TGTGCCAGCAAGAGGGACCCGGGGAGCTCCTACGAGCAGTACTTC
CDR3 protein: CASKRDPGSSYEQYF
clone size: once
J gene: TRBJ2-7
D gene: .
V gene: TRBV6-5

CDR3 DNA: TGCAGTGCTCCCGTTTATAATGAAAAACTGTTTTTT
CDR3 protein: CSAPVYNEKLFF
clone size: .
J gene: TRBJ1-4
D gene: .
V gene: TRBV20-1

CDR3 DNA: TGTGCCAGCAGCTTAGATCTTGCGGTTTCTACAGATACGCAGTATTTT
CDR3 protein: CASSLDLAVSTDTQYF
clone size: few
J gene: TRBJ2-3
D gene: .
V gene: TRBV7-2

CDR3 DNA: TGTGCCAGCAGCTTAGACAGGAGCGATTCACCCCTCCACTTT
CDR3 protein: CASSLDRSDSPLHF
clone size: .
J gene: TRBJ1-6
D gene: .
V gene: TRBV7-9

CDR3 DNA: TGTGCCAGCAGCTTATGGGGACCCAACTACGAGCAGTACTTC
CDR3 protein: CASSLWGPNYEQYF
clone size: .
J gene: TRBJ2-7
D gene: .
V gene: TRBV7-9

CDR3 DNA: TGTGCCAGCAGCCAAGATTTCGGGGAAGAGACCCAGTACTTC
CDR3 protein: CASSQDFGEETQYF
clone size: .
J gene: TRBJ2-5
D gene: .
V gene: TRBV3-1

CDR3 DNA: TGTGCCAGCAGTTACCAGTCTAACTATGGCTACACCTTC
CDR3 protein: CASSYQSNYGYTF
clone size: .
J gene: TRBJ1-2
D gene: .
V gene: TRBV6-2/TRBV6-3

CDR3 DNA: TGTGCCAGCAGTCACCGGACAGGGAGAAATGAGCAGTTCTTC
CDR3 protein: CASSHRTGRNEQFF
clone size: .
J gene: TRBJ2-1
D gene: TRBD1
V gene: TRBV27

CDR3 DNA: TGTGCCACCAGTTTACAGGGGTACGAGCAGTACTTC
CDR3 protein: CATSLQGYEQYF
clone size: once
J gene: TRBJ2-7
D gene: TRBD1
V gene: TRBV24-1

CDR3 DNA: TGCGCCAGCAGCTTTGGACAGGCCGGCACAGATACGCAGTATTTT
CDR3 protein: CASSFGQAGTDTQYF
clone size: .
J gene: TRBJ2-3
D gene: TRBD1
V gene: TRBV5-1

CDR3 DNA: TGTGCCACCAGCAGCCTAACCACTGAAGCTTTCTTT
CDR3 protein: CATSSLTTEAFF
clone size: .
J gene: TRBJ1-1
D gene: .
V gene: TRBV15

CDR3 DNA: TGTGCCAGCTCCCCCGGGGCGACAGATACGCAGTATTTT
CDR3 protein: CASSPGATDTQYF
clone size: .
J gene: TRBJ2-3
D gene: .
V gene: TRBV18

CDR3 DNA: TGTGCTAGTGGTCTGGGGGCGGGTGCAGATACGCAGTATTTT
CDR3 protein: CASGLGAGADTQYF
clone size: .
J gene: TRBJ2-3
D gene: .
V gene: TRBV12-5

CDR3 DNA: TGTGCCAGCAGCGTAGGGATAGCGGGGTCCAATGAGCAGTTCTTC
CDR3 protein: CASSVGIAGSNEQFF
clone size: .
J gene: TRBJ2-1
D gene: TRBD2
V gene: TRBV9

CDR3 DNA: TGCGCCAGCAGCGACAGGTTGGGGGATGGCTACACCTTC
CDR3 protein: CASSDRLGDGYTF
clone size: many
J gene: TRBJ1-2
D gene: .
V gene: TRBV4-3

CDR3 DNA: TGTGCCAGCAGTGAGAGGCCTAGGGGGGGGGGCCACTACAATGAGCAGTTCTTC
CDR3 protein: CASSERPRGGGHYNEQFF
clone size: .
J gene: TRBJ2-1
D gene: .
V gene: TRBV25-1

CDR3 DNA: TGCGCCAGCAGCTTGGACAAGGGTGAGGAAGAGACCCAGTACTTC
CDR3 protein: CASSLDKGEEETQYF
clone size: few
J gene: TRBJ2-5
D gene: .
V gene: TRBV5-1

CDR3 DNA: TGTGCCAGCAGTGCCACCGGGACGGTGGGCTATGGCTACACCTTC
CDR3 protein: CASSATGTVGYGYTF
clone size: .
J gene: TRBJ1-2
D gene: .
V gene: TRBV27

CDR3 DNA: TGTGCCAGCAGTGACGGGGGGAACAATGAGCAGTTCTTC
CDR3 protein: CASSDGGNNEQFF
clone size: .
J gene: TRBJ2-1
D gene: .
V gene: TRBV6-4

CDR3 DNA: TGCAGCGCTGGGGGGTACCAAGAGACCCAGTACTTC
CDR3 protein: CSAGGYQETQYF
clone size: few
J gene: TRBJ2-5
D gene: .
V gene: TRBV29-1

CDR3 DNA: TGTGCCAGCAGTCCGGGGTTAGGGGTAGCCTACAATGAGCAGTTCTTC
CDR3 protein: CASSPGLGVAYNEQFF
clone size: few
J gene: TRBJ2-1
D gene: .
V gene: TRBV12-3/TRBV12-4

CDR3 DNA: TGTGCCAGCAGCCAAGGCGACCCTGATCAGCCCCAGCATTTT
CDR3 protein: CASSQGDPDQPQHF
clone size: .
J gene: TRBJ1-5
D gene: .
V gene: TRBV3-1

CDR3 DNA: TGTGCCACCAGCAGAGATACAGGGGCTTGGGAGCAGTACTTC
CDR3 protein: CATSRDTGAWEQYF
clone size: .
J gene: TRBJ2-7
D gene: TRBD1
V gene: TRBV15

CDR3 DNA: TGTGCCAGCAGTCACCACCCAAGCACAGATACGCAGTATTTT
CDR3 protein: CASSHHPSTDTQYF
clone size: .
J gene: TRBJ2-3
D gene: .
V gene: TRBV27

CDR3 DNA: TGTGCCTCACAGGTCGGGATCAATCAGCCCCAGCATTTT
CDR3 protein: CASQVGINQPQHF
clone size: .
J gene: TRBJ1-5
D gene: .
V gene: TRBV24-1

CDR3 DNA: TGTGCCATTAAAGTTTCAGCTAGCCGGAGGACGCAGTACTTC
CDR3 protein: CAIKVSASRRTQYF
clone size: few
J gene: TRBJ2-5
D gene: .
V gene: TRBV27